This T cell receptor (beta chain) came from a study of shared clonotypes between healthy human individuals. Study-wide points: Generally, naive subsets came out with larger estimated richness than memory subsets. Generation probability values for non-shared clonotypes were lower than those for clonotypes shared by all four donors.

A remark on this clone: No antigen is known for it.

CDR3 length: 12 residues. V gave up 1 base and J gave up 4 bases, with 4 bases separating them. CDR1 and CDR2 (germline): SEHNR, FQNEAQ (reference sequence). Sequenced by immunoSEQ multiplex PCR; TCRdb stores in-frame clones only, minus some. The data hold around 1.6 million clones, with approximately 98% observed a single time. Material: naive CD4+ T cells sorted from blood. Subset defined: CD45RA+ positively selected. This receptor was obtained from a man aged 30-40 years in good health. The V call is TRBV7-9, the J call TRBJ1-2; D gene ambiguous. As DNA, the CDR3 is TGTGCCAGCAGCTTAGGAACCTATGGCTACACCTTC. Protein product: CASSLGTYGYTF.